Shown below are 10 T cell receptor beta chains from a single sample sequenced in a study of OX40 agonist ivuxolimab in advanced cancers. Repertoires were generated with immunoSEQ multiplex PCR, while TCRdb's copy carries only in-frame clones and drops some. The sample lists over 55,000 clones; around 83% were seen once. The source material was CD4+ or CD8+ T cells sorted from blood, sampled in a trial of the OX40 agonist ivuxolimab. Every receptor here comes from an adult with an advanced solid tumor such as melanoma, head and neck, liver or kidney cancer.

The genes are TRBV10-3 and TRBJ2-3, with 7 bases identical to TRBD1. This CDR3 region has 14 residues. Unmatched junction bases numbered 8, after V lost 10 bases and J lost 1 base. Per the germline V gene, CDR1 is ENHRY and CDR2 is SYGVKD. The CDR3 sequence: CATCDRDRTDTQYF. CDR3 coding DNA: TGTGCCACCTGCGACAGGGACCGCACAGATACGCAGTATTTT.

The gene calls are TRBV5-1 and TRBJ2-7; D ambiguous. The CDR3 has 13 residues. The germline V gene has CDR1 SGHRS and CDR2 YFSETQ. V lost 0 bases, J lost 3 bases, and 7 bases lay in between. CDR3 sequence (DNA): TGCGCCAGCAGCTTGGGCCTAGACTACGAGCAGTACTTC. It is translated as CASSLGLDYEQYF.

Written as DNA, the CDR3 is TGTGCCAGCAGTCCACTAGGCGGGGGCACAGATACGCAGTATTTT. Its translation is CASSPLGGGTDTQYF. This sequence joins TRBV6-4 and TRBJ2-3, with D possibly TRBD2 on 6 matching bases. Trimming pared 5 bases from V and 1 base from J, leaving 13 bases between. In germline, CDR1 is MRHNA, CDR2 SNTAGT. The CDR3 spans 15 residues.

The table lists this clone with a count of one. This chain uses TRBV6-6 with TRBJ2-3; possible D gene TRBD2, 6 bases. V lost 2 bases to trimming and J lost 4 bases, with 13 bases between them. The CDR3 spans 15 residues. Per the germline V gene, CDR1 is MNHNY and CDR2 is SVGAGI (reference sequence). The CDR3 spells CASSYAGPLSDTQYF. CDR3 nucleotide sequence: TGTGCCAGCAGTTACGCGGGGCCATTGTCAGATACGCAGTATTTT.

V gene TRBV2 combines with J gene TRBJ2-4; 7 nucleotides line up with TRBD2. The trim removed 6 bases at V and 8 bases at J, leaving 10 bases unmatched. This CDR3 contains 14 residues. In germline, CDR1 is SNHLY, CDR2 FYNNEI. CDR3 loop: CASRLGGFGYIQYF. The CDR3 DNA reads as TGTGCCAGCAGGCTCGGGGGGTTTGGGTACATTCAGTACTTC.

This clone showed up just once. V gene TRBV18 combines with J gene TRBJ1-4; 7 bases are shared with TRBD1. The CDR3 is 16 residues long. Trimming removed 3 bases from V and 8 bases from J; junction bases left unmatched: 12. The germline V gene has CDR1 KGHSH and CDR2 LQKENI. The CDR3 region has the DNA TGTGCCAGCTCACCCCAGGTCGGGACAGAGGGCGAAAAACTGTTTTTT. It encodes CASSPQVGTEGEKLFF.

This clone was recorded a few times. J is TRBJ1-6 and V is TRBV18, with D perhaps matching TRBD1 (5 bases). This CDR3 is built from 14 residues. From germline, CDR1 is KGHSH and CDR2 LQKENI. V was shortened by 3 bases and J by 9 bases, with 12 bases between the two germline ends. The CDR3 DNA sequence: TGTGCCAGCTCACCGAATGGGGGTCCTTCACCCCTCCACTTT. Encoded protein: CASSPNGGPSPLHF.

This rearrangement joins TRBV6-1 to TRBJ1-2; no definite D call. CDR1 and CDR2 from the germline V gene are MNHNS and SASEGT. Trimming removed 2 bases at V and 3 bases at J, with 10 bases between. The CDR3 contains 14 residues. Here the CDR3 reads CASSELGADYGYTF. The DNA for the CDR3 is TGTGCCAGCAGTGAACTGGGAGCGGACTATGGCTACACCTTC.

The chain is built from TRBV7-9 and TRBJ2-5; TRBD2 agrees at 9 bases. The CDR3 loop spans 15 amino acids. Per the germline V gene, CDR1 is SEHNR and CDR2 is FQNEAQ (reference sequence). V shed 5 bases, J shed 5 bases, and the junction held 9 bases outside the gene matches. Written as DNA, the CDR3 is TGTGCCAGCAGCCCGGGTAGCGGGGGCTGGGAGACCCAGTACTTC. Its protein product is CASSPGSGGWETQYF.

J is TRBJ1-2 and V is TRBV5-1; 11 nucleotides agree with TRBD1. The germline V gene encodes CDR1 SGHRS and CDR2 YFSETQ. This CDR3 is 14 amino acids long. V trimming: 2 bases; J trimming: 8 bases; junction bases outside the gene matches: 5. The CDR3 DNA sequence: TGCGCCAGCAGCTTTTTTGGGACAGGGGGAGGCTACACCTTC. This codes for CASSFFGTGGGYTF.